This T cell receptor beta chain was sequenced during a study of identifying expanded T cells in peripheral blood. Whole-study results and caveats: Over two and four weeks, about 17 and 20 clones changed, versus 1.2 between replicates. Clone count variance between two-week samples rose with total template count.

As regards this clone: Antigen unknown.

Profiled with immunoSEQ multiplex PCR; TCRdb holds only in-frame clones, not every one. Seen here are approximately 140,000 clones, 86% observed once, and the top ten hold 8.4%. Germline CDR1 MDHEN, CDR2 SYDVKM. V dropped 3 bases and J dropped 5 bases, with 17 bases sitting between them. There are 15 residues in the CDR3. This sequence was found in a person between 18 and 75 years old in good health. V gene TRBV28 combines with J gene TRBJ2-7; D possibly uses TRBD1 or TRBD2 (6 bases each). What was sequenced was blood. The DNA for the CDR3 is TGTGCCAGCAGTTTGTGGCGGGACACGGGCCACGAGCAGTACTTC. Translation: CASSLWRDTGHEQYF.